The 13 T cell receptor beta chains reported below all come from one sample, sequenced in a study of blood T cell repertoires in COVID-19. Method: immunoSEQ multiplex PCR; TCRdb's copy keeps in-frame clones and lacks some. Of 250,000 to 300,000 clones in the sample, 80% to 85% are singletons; the top ten hold more than 4%. Material for sequencing was PBMCs or T cells enriched from blood (not recorded which). All receptors come from a man aged 40-49 years who had been exposed to COVID-19.

The chain joins TRBV6-6 to TRBJ2-7, with 7 bases identical to TRBD1. This CDR3 comprises 15 residues. Per germline, CDR1 MNHNY and CDR2 SVGAGI (reference sequence). Germline trimming cut 6 bases from V and 0 bases from J; bases unmatched to any gene: 8. The CDR3 spells CASSRPDRVSYEQYF. DNA of the CDR3: TGTGCCAGCAGCCGTCCTGACAGGGTCTCCTACGAGCAGTACTTC.

The chain combines TRBV30 with TRBJ2-7; TRBD1 matches at 9 bases. Germline values: CDR1 GTSNPN, CDR2 SVGIG (reference sequence). There are 17 residues in the CDR3. Trimming removed 7 bases from V and 2 bases from J; junction bases left unmatched: 18. This CDR3 reads CAFQGQGQRGIPYEQYF. The CDR3 coding sequence is TGTGCCTTTCAAGGACAGGGGCAGAGAGGGATCCCCTACGAGCAGTACTTC.

The chain employs TRBV7-9 and TRBJ2-5; 14 bases fit TRBD2. Per germline, CDR1 SEHNR and CDR2 FQNEAQ (reference sequence). V lost 5 bases to trimming and J lost 4 bases; unmatched junction nucleotides: 6. The CDR3 runs 16 residues. Written as DNA, the CDR3 is TGTGCCAGCAGCGTCCCCGGGACTAGCGGGAGAGAGACCCAGTACTTC. Translated: CASSVPGTSGRETQYF.

The sample holds one count of this clone. This chain joins TRBV7-3 and TRBJ2-1; 7 positions match TRBD2. With V trimmed by 5 bases and J by 4 bases, 14 bases remained unmatched. The CDR3 is made up of 17 amino acids. The germline V gene has CDR1 SGHTA and CDR2 FQGTGA. CDR3 protein: CASSPGLFGEGYNEQFF. CDR3 DNA: TGTGCCAGCAGCCCCGGGTTATTTGGGGAGGGGTACAATGAGCAGTTCTTC.

The V gene is TRBV9, the J gene TRBJ2-3, with D perhaps matching TRBD2 (6 bases). Germline loops: CDR1 SGDLS, CDR2 YYNGEE. This CDR3 contains 16 residues. V lost 4 bases and J 3 bases, leaving 18 bases between the germline ends. CDR3 residues: CASSPGRDEGTDTQYF. In nucleotides, the CDR3 is TGTGCCAGCAGCCCAGGGCGGGATGAGGGAACAGATACGCAGTATTTT.

The chain links TRBV2 to TRBJ1-2; 10 bases align to TRBD1. The CDR3 sequence is 15 residues long. Per the germline V gene, CDR1 is SNHLY and CDR2 is FYNNEI. The trim removed 5 bases at V and 5 bases at J, leaving 8 bases unmatched. The CDR3 protein is CASSQTGGAVYGYTF. CDR3 bases: TGTGCCAGCAGTCAGACAGGGGGCGCCGTATATGGCTACACCTTC.

The gene calls are TRBV2 and TRBJ1-5; D perhaps matches TRBD1 (6 bases). Germline V gives CDR1 SNHLY, CDR2 FYNNEI. The CDR3 spans 12 residues. The ends were cut back, 7 bases at V and 5 bases at J, with 9 bases in the middle. The CDR3 spells CASTEGDQPQHF. DNA for the CDR3: TGTGCCAGCACCGAGGGGGATCAGCCCCAGCATTTT. The full variable domain, its missing parts supplied by reference TRBV2 and TRBJ1-5, is EPEVTQTPSHQVTQMGQEVILRCVPISNHLYFYWYRQILGQKVEFLVSFYNNEISEKSEIFDDQFSVERPDGSNFTLKIRSTKLEDSAMYFCASTEGDQPQHFGDGTRLSIL.

The rearrangement joins TRBV5-6 to TRBJ2-6; D uncertain. The germline V gene has CDR1 SGHDT and CDR2 YYEEEE. CDR3 length: 16 amino acids. Trimming shortened V by 0 bases and J by 0 bases, and 7 bases separated the two germline ends. The CDR3 protein is CASSLVTTSGANVLTF. The CDR3 DNA sequence: TGTGCCAGCAGCTTGGTGACAACCTCTGGGGCCAACGTCCTGACTTTC.

The chain recombines TRBV19 with TRBJ1-5; a possible D gene is TRBD1 (6 bases). The CDR3 runs to 14 residues. Trimming removed 8 bases at V and 0 bases at J, with 11 bases between. CDR1 LNHDA and CDR2 SQIVND come from the germline V gene (reference sequence). CDR3 coding DNA: TGTGCCAGTTCAGGGGTCAATAGCAATCAGCCCCAGCATTTT. Translation gives CASSGVNSNQPQHF. The full variable domain, with the rest looked up from reference TRBV19 and TRBJ1-5, is DGGITQSPKYLFRKEGQNVTLSCEQNLNHDAMYWYRQDPGQGLRLIYYSQIVNDFQKGDIAEGYSVSREKKESFPLTVTSAQKNPTAFYLCASSGVNSNQPQHFGDGTRLSIL.

This clone has a handful of counts. The chain uses TRBV9 and TRBJ2-2; possible D gene TRBD1, 6 bases. V dropped 5 bases and J dropped 1 base, with 15 bases sitting between them. The germline V gene has CDR1 SGDLS and CDR2 YYNGEE. This CDR3 has 16 residues. The chain's CDR3 is CASREWGQGNTGELFF. CDR3 in DNA: TGTGCCAGCAGGGAATGGGGACAAGGGAACACCGGGGAGCTGTTTTTT.

V gene TRBV18 combines with J gene TRBJ2-3, with 8 bases matching TRBD2. J gave up 1 base and V 3 bases, and 9 bases lay outside the gene matches. The germline V gene has CDR1 KGHSH and CDR2 LQKENI. The CDR3 loop spans 17 amino acids. CDR3 in amino acids: CASSPGTRPRGTDTQYF. The CDR3 DNA follows: TGTGCCAGCTCACCGGGGACTAGGCCCCGGGGCACAGATACGCAGTATTTT.

The chain couples TRBV11-2 to TRBJ2-3; D not resolved. Germline-derived CDR1 and CDR2 are SGHAT and FQNNGV. The CDR3 is 15 amino acids. V shed 7 bases and J shed 6 bases, with 20 bases lying between them. The CDR3, as DNA: TGTGCCAGCACCGAAGTCGGCAGGTTAATTGATACGCAGTATTTT. As protein: CASTEVGRLIDTQYF.

The chain joins TRBV27 to TRBJ2-7; TRBD2 agrees at 9 bases. Germline V gene lookup returns CDR1 MNHEY and CDR2 SMNVEV (reference sequence). V shed 6 bases, J shed 2 bases, and the junction held 5 bases outside the gene matches. This CDR3 region has 14 residues. The CDR3 reads CASRLTSGPYEQYF. For the CDR3, the DNA is TGTGCCAGCAGGCTGACTAGCGGTCCCTACGAGCAGTACTTC.